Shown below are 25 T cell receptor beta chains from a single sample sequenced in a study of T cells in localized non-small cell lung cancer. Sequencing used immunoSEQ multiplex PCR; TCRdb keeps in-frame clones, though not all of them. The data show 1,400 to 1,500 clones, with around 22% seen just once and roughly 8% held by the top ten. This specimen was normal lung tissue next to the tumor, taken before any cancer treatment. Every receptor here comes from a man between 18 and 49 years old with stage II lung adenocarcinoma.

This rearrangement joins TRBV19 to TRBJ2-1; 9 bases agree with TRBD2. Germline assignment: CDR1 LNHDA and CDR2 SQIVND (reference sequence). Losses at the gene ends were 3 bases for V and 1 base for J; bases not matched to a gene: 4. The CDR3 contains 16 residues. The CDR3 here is CASSISLAGSYNEQFF. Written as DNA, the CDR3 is TGTGCCAGTAGTATTAGCCTAGCGGGGTCCTACAATGAGCAGTTCTTC. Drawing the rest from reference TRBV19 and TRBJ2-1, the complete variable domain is DGGITQSPKYLFRKEGQNVTLSCEQNLNHDAMYWYRQDPGQGLRLIYYSQIVNDFQKGDIAEGYSVSREKKESFPLTVTSAQKNPTAFYLCASSISLAGSYNEQFFGPGTRLTVL.

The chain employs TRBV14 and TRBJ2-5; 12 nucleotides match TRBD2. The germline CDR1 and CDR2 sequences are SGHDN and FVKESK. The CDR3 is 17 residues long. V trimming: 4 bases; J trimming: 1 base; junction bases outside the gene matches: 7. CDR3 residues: CASSRESLAGGQETQYF. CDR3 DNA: TGTGCCAGCAGCCGAGAGTCACTAGCGGGGGGCCAAGAGACCCAGTACTTC.

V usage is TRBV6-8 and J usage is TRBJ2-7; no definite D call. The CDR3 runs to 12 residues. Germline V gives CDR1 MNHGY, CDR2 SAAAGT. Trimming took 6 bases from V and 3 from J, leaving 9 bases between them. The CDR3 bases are TGTGCCAGCAGGGCCCTAGGCTACGAGCAGTACTTC. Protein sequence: CASRALGYEQYF.

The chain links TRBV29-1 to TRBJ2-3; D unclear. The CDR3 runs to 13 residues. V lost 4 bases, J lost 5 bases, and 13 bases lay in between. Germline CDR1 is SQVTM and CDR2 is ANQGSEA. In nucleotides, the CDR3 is TGCAGCGTTGGAGGCAGTGGGGTAGATACGCAGTATTTT. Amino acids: CSVGGSGVDTQYF.

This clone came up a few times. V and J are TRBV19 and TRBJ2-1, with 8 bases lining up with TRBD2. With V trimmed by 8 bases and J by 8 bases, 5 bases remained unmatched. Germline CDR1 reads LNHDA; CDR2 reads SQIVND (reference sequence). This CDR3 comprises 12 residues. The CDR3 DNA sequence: TGTGCCAGTGGGACTAGTCTCGATGAGCAGTTCTTC. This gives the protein CASGTSLDEQFF.

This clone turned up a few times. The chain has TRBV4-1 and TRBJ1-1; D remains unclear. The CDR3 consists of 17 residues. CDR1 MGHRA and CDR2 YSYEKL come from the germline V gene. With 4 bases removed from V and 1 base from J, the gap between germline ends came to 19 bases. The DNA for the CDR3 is TGCGCCAGCAGCCTACACCTGCAGGCCTTCCGGAACACTGAAGCTTTCTTT. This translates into CASSLHLQAFRNTEAFF.

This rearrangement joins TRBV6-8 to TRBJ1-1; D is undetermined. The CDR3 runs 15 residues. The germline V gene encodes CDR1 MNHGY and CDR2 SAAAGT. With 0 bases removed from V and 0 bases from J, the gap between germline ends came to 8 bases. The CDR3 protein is CASSYSHIMNTEAFF. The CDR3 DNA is TGTGCCAGCAGTTACTCGCACATTATGAACACTGAAGCTTTCTTT.

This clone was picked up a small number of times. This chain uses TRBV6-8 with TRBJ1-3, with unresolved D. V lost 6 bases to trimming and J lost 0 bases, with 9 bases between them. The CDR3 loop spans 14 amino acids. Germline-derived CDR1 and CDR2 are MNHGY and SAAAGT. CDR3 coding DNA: TGTGCCAGCAGCCGGACGGACTCTGGAAACACCATATATTTT. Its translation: CASSRTDSGNTIYF.

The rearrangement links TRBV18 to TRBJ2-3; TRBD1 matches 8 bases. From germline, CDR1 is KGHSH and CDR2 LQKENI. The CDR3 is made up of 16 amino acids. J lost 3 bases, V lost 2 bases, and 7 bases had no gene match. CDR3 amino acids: CASSPNVDRGTDTQYF. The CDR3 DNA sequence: TGTGCCAGCTCACCAAATGTAGACAGGGGTACAGATACGCAGTATTTT.

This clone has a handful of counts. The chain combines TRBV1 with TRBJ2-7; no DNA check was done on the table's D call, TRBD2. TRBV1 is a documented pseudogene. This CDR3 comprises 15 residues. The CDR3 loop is CASSQGEHSSYEQYF. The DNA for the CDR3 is TGCGCCAGCAGCCAAGGGGAGCATAGCTCCTACGAGCAGTACTTC.

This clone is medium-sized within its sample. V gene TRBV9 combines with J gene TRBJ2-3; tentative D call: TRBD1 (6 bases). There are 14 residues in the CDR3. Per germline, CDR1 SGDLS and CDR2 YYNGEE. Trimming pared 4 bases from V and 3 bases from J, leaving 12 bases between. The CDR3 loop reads CASSFTTGTDTQYF. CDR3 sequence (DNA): TGTGCCAGCAGCTTCACAACAGGGACAGATACGCAGTATTTT.

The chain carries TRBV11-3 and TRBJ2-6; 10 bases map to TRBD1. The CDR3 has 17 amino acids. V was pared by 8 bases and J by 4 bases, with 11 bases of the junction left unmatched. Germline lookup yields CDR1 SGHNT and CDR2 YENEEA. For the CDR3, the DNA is TGTGCCAGCCTCCCCGGGACAGGGGCATCGGGGGCCAACGTCCTGACTTTC. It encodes CASLPGTGASGANVLTF.

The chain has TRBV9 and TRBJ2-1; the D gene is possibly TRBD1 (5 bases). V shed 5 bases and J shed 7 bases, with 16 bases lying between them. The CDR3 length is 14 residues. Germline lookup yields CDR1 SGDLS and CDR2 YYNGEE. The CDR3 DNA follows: TGTGCCAGCAGGGACACTCGGACCCGAAATGAGCAGTTCTTC. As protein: CASRDTRTRNEQFF. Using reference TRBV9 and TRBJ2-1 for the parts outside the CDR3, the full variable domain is DSGVTQTPKHLITATGQRVTLRCSPRSGDLSVYWYQQSLDQGLQFLIQYYNGEERAKGNILERFSAQQFPDLHSELNLSSLELGDSALYFCASRDTRTRNEQFFGPGTRLTVL.

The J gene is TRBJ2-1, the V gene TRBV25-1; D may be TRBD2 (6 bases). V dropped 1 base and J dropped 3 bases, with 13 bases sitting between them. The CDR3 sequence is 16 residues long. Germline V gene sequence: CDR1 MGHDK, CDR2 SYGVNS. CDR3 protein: CASSESGVPNYNEQFF. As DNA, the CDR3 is TGTGCCAGCAGTGAATCGGGGGTCCCAAACTACAATGAGCAGTTCTTC.

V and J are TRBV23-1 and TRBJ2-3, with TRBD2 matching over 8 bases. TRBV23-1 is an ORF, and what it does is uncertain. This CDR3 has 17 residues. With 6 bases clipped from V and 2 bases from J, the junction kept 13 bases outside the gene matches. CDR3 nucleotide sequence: TGCGCCAGCAGCCAAGAATTAACTAGCGGATACACAGATACGCAGTATTTT. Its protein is CASSQELTSGYTDTQYF.

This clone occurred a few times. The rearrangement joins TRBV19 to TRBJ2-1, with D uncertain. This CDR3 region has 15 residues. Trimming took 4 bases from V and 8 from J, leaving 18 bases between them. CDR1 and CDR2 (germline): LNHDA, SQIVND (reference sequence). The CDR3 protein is CASSTSATVDDEQFF. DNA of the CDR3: TGTGCCAGTAGTACCTCTGCCACAGTGGACGATGAGCAGTTCTTC.

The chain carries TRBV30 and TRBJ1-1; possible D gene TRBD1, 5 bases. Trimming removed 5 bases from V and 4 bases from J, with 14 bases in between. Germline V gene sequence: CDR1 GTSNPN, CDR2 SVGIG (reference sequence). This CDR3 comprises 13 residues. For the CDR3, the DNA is TGTGCCTGGGCCGGGCGGGGCGGCACTGAAGCTTTCTTT. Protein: CAWAGRGGTEAFF. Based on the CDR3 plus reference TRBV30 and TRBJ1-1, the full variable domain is SQTIHQWPATLVQPVGSPLSLECTVEGTSNPNLYWYRQAAGRGLQLLFYSVGIGQISSEVPQNLSASRPQDRQFILSSKKLLLSDSGFYLCAWAGRGGTEAFFGQGTRLTVV.

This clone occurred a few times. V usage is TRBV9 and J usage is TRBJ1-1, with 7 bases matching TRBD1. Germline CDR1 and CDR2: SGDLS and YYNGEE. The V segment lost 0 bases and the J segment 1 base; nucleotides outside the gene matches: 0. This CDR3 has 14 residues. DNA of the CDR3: TGTGCCAGCAGCGTAGAGGGGGCGAACACTGAAGCTTTCTTT. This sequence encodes CASSVEGANTEAFF.

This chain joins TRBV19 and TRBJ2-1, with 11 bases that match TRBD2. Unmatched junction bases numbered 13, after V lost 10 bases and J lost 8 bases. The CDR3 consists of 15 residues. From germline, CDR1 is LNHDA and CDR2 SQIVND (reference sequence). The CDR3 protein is CATTISGGVWDEQFF. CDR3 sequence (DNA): TGTGCCACCACGATTAGCGGGGGGGTTTGGGATGAGCAGTTCTTC.

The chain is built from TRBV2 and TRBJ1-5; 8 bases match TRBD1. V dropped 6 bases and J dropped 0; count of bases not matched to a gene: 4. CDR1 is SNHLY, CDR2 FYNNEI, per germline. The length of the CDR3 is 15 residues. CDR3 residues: CASRQQGDSNQPQHF. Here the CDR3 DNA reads TGTGCCAGCAGGCAACAGGGGGATAGCAATCAGCCCCAGCATTTT. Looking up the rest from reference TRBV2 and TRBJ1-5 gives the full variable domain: EPEVTQTPSHQVTQMGQEVILRCVPISNHLYFYWYRQILGQKVEFLVSFYNNEISEKSEIFDDQFSVERPDGSNFTLKIRSTKLEDSAMYFCASRQQGDSNQPQHFGDGTRLSIL.

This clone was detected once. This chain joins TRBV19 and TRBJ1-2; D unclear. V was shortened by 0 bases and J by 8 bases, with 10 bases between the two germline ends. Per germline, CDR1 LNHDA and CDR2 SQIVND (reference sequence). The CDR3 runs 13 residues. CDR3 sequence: CASSIDLLRGYTF. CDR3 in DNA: TGTGCCAGTAGTATAGATCTACTAAGAGGCTACACCTTC.

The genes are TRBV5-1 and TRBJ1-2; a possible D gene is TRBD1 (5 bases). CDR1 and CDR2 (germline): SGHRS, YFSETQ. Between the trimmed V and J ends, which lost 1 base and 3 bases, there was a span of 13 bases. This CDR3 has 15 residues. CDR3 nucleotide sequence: TGCGCCAGCAGCTTGTCCGGGGGGGTTTACTATGGCTACACCTTC. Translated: CASSLSGGVYYGYTF.

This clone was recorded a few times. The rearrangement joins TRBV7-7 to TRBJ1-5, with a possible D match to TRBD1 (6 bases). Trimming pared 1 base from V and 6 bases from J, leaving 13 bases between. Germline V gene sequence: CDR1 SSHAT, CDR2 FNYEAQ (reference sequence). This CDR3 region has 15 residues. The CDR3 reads CASSLDPGVAQPQHF. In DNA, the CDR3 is TGTGCCAGCAGCTTAGATCCAGGGGTCGCTCAGCCCCAGCATTTT.

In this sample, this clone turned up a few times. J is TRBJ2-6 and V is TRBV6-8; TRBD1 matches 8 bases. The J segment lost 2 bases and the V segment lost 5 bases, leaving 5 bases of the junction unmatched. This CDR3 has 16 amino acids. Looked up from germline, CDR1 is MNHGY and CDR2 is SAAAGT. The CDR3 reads CASSERQGTGANVLTF. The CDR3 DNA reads TGTGCCAGCAGTGAGCGACAGGGGACTGGGGCCAACGTCCTGACTTTC.

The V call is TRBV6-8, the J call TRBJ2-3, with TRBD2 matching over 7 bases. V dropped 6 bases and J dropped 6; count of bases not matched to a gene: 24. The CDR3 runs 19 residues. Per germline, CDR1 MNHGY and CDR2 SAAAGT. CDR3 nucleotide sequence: TGTGCCAGCAGCTCCTTGCTCATCCGCCTGACTAGCTGGAGGGATACGCAGTATTTT. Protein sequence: CASSSLLIRLTSWRDTQYF.